This TCR beta chain came from a study of cytomegalovirus exposure and HLA in healthy donors. Donors showed nominal health when sampled, although they likely had unrecorded immune exposures. This CDR3 contains 13 residues. After removal of 6 bases from V and 4 bases from J, the junction contained 3 bases not matched to a gene. From germline, CDR1 is MNHNS and CDR2 SASEGT. PCR employed 60 Vbeta and 13 Jbeta primers. Profiled with immunoSEQ multiplex PCR; TCRdb holds only in-frame clones, not every one. The sample contains about 140,000 clones, 80% of which appear only once. This clone showed up just a few times.

V and J are TRBV6-1 and TRBJ1-1; 9 positions agree with TRBD1. The source of this sequence is a female donor in good health and CMV-seronegative. The sample was PBMCs. The CDR3 is CASRMTGGTEAFF. Written as DNA, the CDR3 is TGTGCCAGCAGGATGACAGGGGGCACTGAAGCTTTCTTT.